This TCR beta chain was recovered during a study of T-cell reconstitution after alpha-beta-depleted transplantation in children. CDR1 and CDR2 from the germline V gene are KGHSH and LQKENI. V was trimmed by 1 base and J by 3 bases, leaving 14 bases between them. The CDR3 extends over 16 amino acids. Study-wide results and caveats: Two months or so post-transplant, alpha-beta T cells reportedly derived from several hundred expanded graft clones. Recipient T cells and thymic progenitors that survived gave rise to the high TCRbeta diversity observed at day 60 in some patients. From newly produced T cells came most of the T-cell counts and diversity one year after transplant.

Unique molecular identifiers were incorporated during preparation of the TCRbeta library. Via MiXCR, TCRdb re-called the PCR reads, giving one row per CDR3 protein. The table has roughly 220,000 distinct CDR3 sequences, about 8.2% seen once; the top ten hold 35%. This clonotype was detected a few times. Its specificity is unknown. The chain carries TRBV18 and TRBJ2-3; D unclear. This material consisted of PBMCs, mostly from graft donor cells, taken 360 days after TCRalphabeta/CD19-depleted stem cell transplant. This receptor was taken from a male patient aged 2 to 10 who had a stem cell transplant for acute myeloid leukemia, so the T cells may come from the graft donor. The CDR3 DNA follows: TGTGCCAGCTCACCACGGTCAGGCCGTGGGACAGATACGCAGTATTTT. Its translation is CASSPRSGRGTDTQYF. Filled out from reference TRBV18 and TRBJ2-3, the complete variable domain reads NAGVMQNPRHLVRRRGQEARLRCSPMKGHSHVYWYRQLPEEGLKFMVYLQKENIIDESGMPKERFSAEFPKEGPSILRIQQVVRGDSAAYFCASSPRSGRGTDTQYFGPGTRLTVL.